Here is one T cell receptor beta chain with its context. Its antigen remains unidentified. The sample belongs to a study of identical twins. TCRdb re-called the 5' RACE reads through MiXCR, storing one row per CDR3 protein. Among roughly 540,000 distinct CDR3 sequences listed, less than 25% were seen once. All donors comprised healthy Caucasians. Per germline, CDR1 GTSNPN and CDR2 SVGIG (reference sequence). V was cut by 5 bases and J by 9 bases, with 11 bases left in between. The CDR3 is made up of 11 amino acids. Overall study findings and caveats: A cross-sectional statistical analysis, not follow-up of the same donors, supported the conclusions. Out-of-frame beta sequences exhibited a weaker degree of excess twin sharing.

The same sample was also studied in work on T cells expressing NK-cell markers.

Sequencing was carried out using CD4+ T cells sorted from blood. The receptor was isolated from a woman aged 18-35 years in good health. J is TRBJ1-5 and V is TRBV30, with D perhaps matching TRBD1 (5 bases). CDR3 loop: CAWDSGGPQHF. The DNA of the CDR3 is TGTGCCTGGGACAGTGGAGGGCCCCAGCATTTT.